A selection of T cell receptor beta chains follows, all from one sample in a study of cytomegalovirus exposure and HLA in healthy donors. Only in-frame clones appear in the TCRdb table, and some are missing; sequencing was by immunoSEQ multiplex PCR. The sample has roughly 120,000 clones; roughly 66% are singletons. The sample consisted of PBMCs. Source of these receptors: a woman aged 30 to 39 in good health and CMV-seronegative. CDR3s include the opening cysteine and the closing phenylalanine or tryptophan. The order of the fields is J gene, D gene, V gene, clone size, CDR3 DNA, CDR3 protein. A D gene is named only where the DNA matches it firmly. Expanded clones get a size class; other rows say once, few or many, or leave the size out.

J: TRBJ2-5; D: TRBD1; V: TRBV6-4; size: -; DNA: TGTGCCAGCGCCCCTCCCGCTCTCCAGGGGGAAGAGACCCAGTACTTC; CDR3: CASAPPALQGEETQYF
J: TRBJ2-7; D: TRBD2; V: TRBV11-2; size: few; DNA: TGTGCCAGCAGCTTTGGCGGGAGAGTCTCCTACGAGCAGTACTTC; CDR3: CASSFGGRVSYEQYF
J: TRBJ2-1; D: -; V: TRBV15; size: -; DNA: TGTGCCACAACCGGAGGGGGCGCTTTCCATGAGCAGTTCTTC; CDR3: CATTGGGAFHEQFF
J: TRBJ1-1; D: TRBD1; V: TRBV7-6; size: -; DNA: TGTGCCAGCAGCACCCGTTACAGGGGGCAGCTTTCTGAAGCTTTCTTT; CDR3: CASSTRYRGQLSEAFF
J: TRBJ1-1; D: TRBD1; V: TRBV7-6; size: -; DNA: TGTGCCAGCAGCTTAGAGCAGGGGGCAAACACTGAAGCTTTCTTT; CDR3: CASSLEQGANTEAFF
J: TRBJ2-7; D: TRBD1; V: TRBV27; size: -; DNA: TGTGCCAGCAGTTTCTTCGGGACAGACTCCTACGAGCAGTACTTC; CDR3: CASSFFGTDSYEQYF
J: TRBJ2-5; D: TRBD1; V: TRBV5-1; size: -; DNA: TGCGCCAGCAAGACAGGGGCGAAACCAAGAGAGACCCAGTACTTC; CDR3: CASKTGAKPRETQYF
J: TRBJ1-5; D: TRBD1; V: TRBV27; size: -; DNA: TGTGCCAGCAGAGACGCAGGGGGCGACAATCAGCCCCAGCATTTT; CDR3: CASRDAGGDNQPQHF
J: TRBJ2-7; D: -; V: TRBV18; size: -; DNA: TGTGCCAGCTCCGCGGGGATCCCCTACGAGCAGTACTTC; CDR3: CASSAGIPYEQYF
J: TRBJ2-7; D: TRBD1; V: TRBV10-2; size: -; DNA: TGCGCCAGCAGTGGGGACAGCTCCTACGAGCAGTACTTC; CDR3: CASSGDSSYEQYF
J: TRBJ2-7; D: -; V: TRBV6-1; size: -; DNA: TGTGCCAGCAGGGGCAATGACGGCGAGCAGTACTTC; CDR3: CASRGNDGEQYF
J: TRBJ2-5; D: TRBD2; V: TRBV5-1; size: -; DNA: TGCGCCAGCAGCTTGGGAGGGACTAGCTTAAGAGAGACCCAGTACTTC; CDR3: CASSLGGTSLRETQYF
J: TRBJ2-1; D: TRBD2; V: TRBV6-4; size: -; DNA: TGTGCCAGCAGTGATACGGGTAGGACTAGCGGGAGTGGGGGTCATGAGCAGTTCTTC; CDR3: CASSDTGRTSGSGGHEQFF
J: TRBJ2-7; D: -; V: TRBV6-1; size: few; DNA: TGTGCCAGCAGTGAAGGACTAGAAGGCTCCTACGAGCAGTACTTC; CDR3: CASSEGLEGSYEQYF
J: TRBJ2-7; D: -; V: TRBV5-8; size: -; DNA: TGTGCCAGCAGTGCGACATCCACCGAGCAGTACTTC; CDR3: CASSATSTEQYF
J: TRBJ2-2; D: -; V: TRBV4-1; size: -; DNA: TGCGCCAGCAGCCAAGTTAATCAGCCGGGCACCGGGGAGCTGTTTTTT; CDR3: CASSQVNQPGTGELFF
J: TRBJ2-5; D: TRBD2; V: TRBV10-2; size: -; DNA: TGCGCCAGCAGTGAGGGACTAGCGGAAGAGACCCAGTACTTC; CDR3: CASSEGLAEETQYF
J: TRBJ2-3; D: -; V: TRBV5-4; size: -; DNA: TGTGCCAGCAGCTTGGAGTCCACACGGGGGACAGATACGCAGTATTTT; CDR3: CASSLESTRGTDTQYF
J: TRBJ2-3; D: TRBD1; V: TRBV27; size: -; DNA: TGTGCCAGCAGTCCGGGGACAGGGGCCGGAGATACGCAGTATTTT; CDR3: CASSPGTGAGDTQYF
J: TRBJ1-1; D: TRBD1; V: TRBV7-2; size: -; DNA: TGTGCCAGCAGGTGGGGACAGGCGAACACTGAAGCTTTCTTT; CDR3: CASRWGQANTEAFF
J: TRBJ2-1; D: TRBD2; V: TRBV7-6; size: -; DNA: TGTGCCAGCAGCTTAGCGTCTAGCGGCCACAATGAGCAGTTCTTC; CDR3: CASSLASSGHNEQFF
J: TRBJ2-3; D: -; V: TRBV21-1; size: -; DNA: TGTGCCAGCAGAACCAAGTCTAGCGGGAAATATACGCAGTATTTT; CDR3: CASRTKSSGKYTQYF
J: TRBJ1-2; D: TRBD1; V: TRBV5-1; size: once; DNA: TGCGCCAGCACCATTACGACAGGGGAGAACTATGGCTACACCTTC; CDR3: CASTITTGENYGYTF
J: TRBJ1-4; D: -; V: TRBV19; size: -; DNA: TGTGCCAGTAGTATCGGAGTCGCAACTAATGAAAAACTGTTTTTT; CDR3: CASSIGVATNEKLFF
J: TRBJ1-2; D: TRBD1; V: TRBV4-2; size: -; DNA: TGTGCCAGCAGCCCCTCCGCAGGACAGGGTAACTATGGCTACACCTTC; CDR3: CASSPSAGQGNYGYTF
J: TRBJ2-7; D: -; V: TRBV5-4; size: -; DNA: TGTGCCAGCAGCTTTGGGCCCAACGAGCAGTACTTC; CDR3: CASSFGPNEQYF
J: TRBJ2-1; D: TRBD1; V: TRBV6-4; size: few; DNA: TGTGCCAGCAGTGACGGGACAGGGGGCAATGAGCAGTTCTTC; CDR3: CASSDGTGGNEQFF
J: TRBJ1-4; D: TRBD1; V: TRBV11-2; size: -; DNA: TGTGCCAGCAGCTTCCCGACAGGGACTAATGAAAAACTGTTTTTT; CDR3: CASSFPTGTNEKLFF
J: TRBJ1-1; D: -; V: TRBV2; size: -; DNA: TGTGCCAGCAGAAAGGACAGCATGAACACTGAAGCTTTCTTT; CDR3: CASRKDSMNTEAFF
J: TRBJ1-2; D: TRBD1; V: TRBV27; size: -; DNA: TGTGCCAGCAGTTCGGACAGGGCGAACTATGGCTACACCTTC; CDR3: CASSSDRANYGYTF
J: TRBJ2-7; D: -; V: TRBV7-9; size: -; DNA: TGTGCCAGCAGCCCCCGTGACACAATTTACGAGCAGTACTTC; CDR3: CASSPRDTIYEQYF
J: TRBJ2-5; D: -; V: TRBV19; size: once; DNA: TGTGCCAGCTCCAACCGTGACTTACAAGAGACCCAGTACTTC; CDR3: CASSNRDLQETQYF
J: TRBJ2-1; D: TRBD2; V: TRBV6-5; size: -; DNA: TGTGCCAGCAGTAGCGGGAGGGCTACCTACAATGAGCAGTTCTTC; CDR3: CASSSGRATYNEQFF
J: TRBJ2-5; D: TRBD1; V: TRBV5-1; size: -; DNA: TGCGCCAGCAGCTTGGGGGACAGGCCGCAAGAGACCCAGTACTTC; CDR3: CASSLGDRPQETQYF
J: TRBJ2-7; D: TRBD2; V: TRBV6-5; size: -; DNA: TGTGCCAGCACGGGAGGGCCATGGGACGAGCAGTACTTC; CDR3: CASTGGPWDEQYF
J: TRBJ2-7; D: TRBD2; V: TRBV29-1; size: -; DNA: TGCAGCGTTAATGGACTAGCGGGAGCCTCCGAGCAGTACTTC; CDR3: CSVNGLAGASEQYF
J: TRBJ1-2; D: TRBD1; V: TRBV6-5; size: -; DNA: TGTGCCAGCAGCAACAGGGGGGAAGCTAACTATGGCTACACCTTC; CDR3: CASSNRGEANYGYTF
J: TRBJ2-7; D: -; V: TRBV6-5; size: few; DNA: TGTGCCAGCAGAACCGGGACTGTCGAGCAGTACTTC; CDR3: CASRTGTVEQYF
J: TRBJ2-1; D: TRBD2; V: TRBV30; size: -; DNA: TGTGCCTGGAGAACTGGACTAGATTACAATGAGCAGTTCTTC; CDR3: CAWRTGLDYNEQFF
J: TRBJ1-5; D: -; V: TRBV2; size: -; DNA: TGTGCCAGCAGAGAGAGGACGGGGAGCAATCAGCCCCAGCATTTT; CDR3: CASRERTGSNQPQHF
J: TRBJ2-3; D: -; V: TRBV7-2; size: -; DNA: TGTGCCAGCAGCTTACTCCTGGATACGCAGTATTTT; CDR3: CASSLLLDTQYF
J: TRBJ2-1; D: TRBD2; V: TRBV10-3; size: -; DNA: TGTGCCATCAGTGACCCTACCGGGAGGGCCTTCGAGAACAATGAGCAGTTCTTC; CDR3: CAISDPTGRAFENNEQFF
J: TRBJ1-2; D: -; V: TRBV19; size: -; DNA: TGTGCCAGTAGTACGACAGCTAACTATGGCTACACCTTC; CDR3: CASSTTANYGYTF
J: TRBJ2-7; D: TRBD2; V: TRBV7-3; size: few; DNA: TGTGCCAGCAGCTTGGGACTAGGTTACGAGCAGTACTTC; CDR3: CASSLGLGYEQYF
J: TRBJ2-4; D: -; V: TRBV5-4; size: -; DNA: TGTGCCAGCAGCTCAACAGGACCGTTAGCCAAAAACATTCAGTACTTC; CDR3: CASSSTGPLAKNIQYF
J: TRBJ2-7; D: TRBD2; V: TRBV30; size: -; DNA: TGTGCCTGGAGACTAGCGGGATTATACGAGCAGTACTTC; CDR3: CAWRLAGLYEQYF